The next 22 T cell receptor beta chains were all read from a single sample in a study of blood T cell repertoires in COVID-19. The data were produced by immunoSEQ multiplex PCR, yet TCRdb's version contains in-frame clones alone and is incomplete. Found here are about 480,000 clones, 89% of them singletons; the top ten hold around 0.95%. Sequenced: peripheral blood. These receptors originate from a man between 18 and 29 years old with COVID-19, enrolled during active disease.

The V gene is TRBV5-1, the J gene TRBJ1-1; TRBD1 might be the D (5 bases). CDR1 SGHRS and CDR2 YFSETQ come from the germline V gene. The CDR3 totals 17 residues. V was clipped by 1 base and J by 0 bases, with 16 bases between them. CDR3 region: CASSLIPMQGLNTEAFF. CDR3 DNA: TGCGCCAGCAGCTTGATTCCTATGCAGGGCCTGAACACTGAAGCTTTCTTT.

The rearrangement uses TRBV5-6 and TRBJ1-6; TRBD1 is a possible D gene (5 bases). CDR3 length: 14 amino acids. Germline V gives CDR1 SGHDT, CDR2 YYEEEE. Trimming cost V 6 bases and J 9 bases, with 16 bases left between them. The CDR3 sequence is CASTKQGFRSPLHF. The CDR3 DNA follows: TGTGCCAGCACCAAGCAGGGTTTTCGTTCACCCCTCCACTTT. Full variable domain (outside the CDR3, taken from reference TRBV5-6 and TRBJ1-6): DAGVTQSPTHLIKTRGQQVTLRCSPKSGHDTVSWYQQALGQGPQFIFQYYEEEERQRGNFPDRFSGHQFPNYSSELNVNALLLGDSALYLCASTKQGFRSPLHFGNGTRLTVT.

This sequence joins TRBV27 and TRBJ2-1; D gene ambiguous. The V end was cut by 3 bases, the J end by 4 bases, with 7 bases between. The CDR3 runs 13 residues. CDR1 is MNHEY, CDR2 SMNVEV, per germline (reference sequence). The DNA of the CDR3 is TGTGCCAGCAGTTTTCTCGGGTACAATGAGCAGTTCTTC. Translating it yields CASSFLGYNEQFF.

The chain couples TRBV6-5 to TRBJ1-3, with TRBD1 matching 7 bases. The CDR3 is made up of 15 amino acids. J gave up 0 bases and V 5 bases, and 4 bases lay outside the gene matches. Germline values: CDR1 MNHEY, CDR2 SVGAGI. CDR3 DNA: TGTGCCAGCAGTAGGGACAGAGCCTCTGGAAACACCATATATTTT. This translates into CASSRDRASGNTIYF.

The chain has TRBV19 and TRBJ1-4, with a possible D match to TRBD1 (6 bases). In germline, CDR1 is LNHDA, CDR2 SQIVND (reference sequence). V was cut by 5 bases and J by 7 bases, with 14 bases left in between. The CDR3 loop spans 14 amino acids. The CDR3 is CASSPWGLGEKLFF. The CDR3 DNA is TGTGCCAGTAGTCCTTGGGGGCTAGGTGAAAAACTGTTTTTT.

The rearrangement links TRBV7-3 to TRBJ2-1; 10 nucleotides line up with TRBD2. This CDR3 is 14 amino acids long. Germline CDR1 and CDR2: SGHTA and FQGTGA. Losses at the gene ends were 5 bases for V and 5 bases for J; bases not matched to a gene: 3. Here the CDR3 DNA reads TGTGCCAGCAGCCCGGGACTAGCGAACAATGAGCAGTTCTTC. Translated, it gives CASSPGLANNEQFF.

The V and J genes are TRBV24-1 and TRBJ2-1, with TRBD2 matching 14 bases. Germline loops: CDR1 KGHDR, CDR2 SFDVKD. V dropped 7 bases and J dropped 10; count of bases not matched to a gene: 17. The CDR3 runs 18 residues. CDR3 residues: CATSAGTSGSIGRREQFF. Written as DNA, the CDR3 is TGTGCCACCAGCGCCGGGACTAGCGGGAGTATAGGTCGACGGGAGCAGTTCTTC.

The rearrangement joins TRBV11-2 to TRBJ1-1; no reliable D call. The V end was cut by 4 bases, the J end by 1 base, with 7 bases between. Germline V gene lookup returns CDR1 SGHAT and CDR2 FQNNGV. This CDR3 is built from 13 residues. The CDR3 spells CASSSAGNTEAFF. The CDR3 DNA is TGTGCCAGCAGCTCCGCGGGGAACACTGAAGCTTTCTTT. Full variable domain (rest looked up from reference TRBV11-2 and TRBJ1-1): EAGVAQSPRYKIIEKRQSVAFWCNPISGHATLYWYQQILGQGPKLLIQFQNNGVVDDSQLPKDRFSAERLKGVDSTLKIQPAKLEDSAVYLCASSSAGNTEAFFGQGTRLTVV.

The V call is TRBV18, the J call TRBJ2-4; 7 bases map to TRBD1. Germline CDR1 reads KGHSH; CDR2 reads LQKENI. V gave up 3 bases and J gave up 6 bases; unmatched junction bases: 8. The length of the CDR3 is 15 residues. The chain's CDR3 is CASSPGDSKVNIQYF. CDR3 coding DNA: TGTGCCAGCTCACCGGGGGACAGCAAAGTAAACATTCAGTACTTC.

This chain links TRBV6-2 or TRBV6-3 with TRBJ2-3, with D perhaps TRBD2 (5 bases). Trimming cost V 5 bases and J 5 bases, with 11 bases left between them. The CDR3 extends over 13 amino acids. Germline loops: CDR1 MNHEY, CDR2 SVGEGT. Here the CDR3 reads CASSIAYLDTQYF. CDR3 nucleotide sequence: TGTGCCAGCAGTATAGCGTATTTAGATACGCAGTATTTT.

The chain recombines TRBV7-2 with TRBJ1-5; D not certain. The CDR3 is made up of 15 amino acids. V was trimmed by 0 bases and J by 0 bases, leaving 6 bases between them. CDR1 SGHTA and CDR2 FQGNSA come from the germline V gene. This CDR3 reads CASSLAAYSNQPQHF. For the CDR3, the DNA is TGTGCCAGCAGCTTAGCAGCGTATAGCAATCAGCCCCAGCATTTT.

V gene TRBV5-4 combines with J gene TRBJ2-7; TRBD1 might be the D (6 bases). V lost 2 bases and J 5 bases, leaving 17 bases between the germline ends. This CDR3 is built from 15 residues. Looked up from germline, CDR1 is SGHNT and CDR2 is YYREEE (reference sequence). This CDR3 is CASSFRGTPLHEQYF. The CDR3 region has the DNA TGTGCCAGCAGCTTTAGGGGGACACCGTTACACGAGCAGTACTTC.

This sequence joins TRBV2 and TRBJ1-1; 7 nucleotides agree with TRBD1. This CDR3 comprises 15 residues. CDR1 is SNHLY and CDR2 is FYNNEI in the germline V gene. V lost 6 bases and J lost 0; bases outside the gene matches: 7. The chain's CDR3 is CASRREQGLNTEAFF. CDR3 coding DNA: TGTGCCAGCAGGAGGGAACAGGGGCTGAACACTGAAGCTTTCTTT.

Here the CDR3 DNA reads TGCGCCAGCAGTGAGTCGCGGTTATATGGCTACACCTTC. This translates into CASSESRLYGYTF. J is TRBJ1-2 and V is TRBV10-1, with D unresolved. The CDR3 totals 13 residues. V lost 0 bases and J lost 5, with 7 bases in between. Per germline, CDR1 WNHNN and CDR2 SYGVQD (reference sequence).

This chain joins TRBV30 and TRBJ2-1, with TRBD1 as a possible D gene (6 bases). Trimming stripped 1 base from V and 8 bases from J, with 9 bases between. CDR3 length: 12 amino acids. Per the germline V gene, CDR1 is GTSNPN and CDR2 is SVGIG (reference sequence). The chain's CDR3 is CAWSAQGHEQFF. In DNA form, the CDR3 reads TGTGCCTGGAGTGCACAGGGCCATGAGCAGTTCTTC.

This rearrangement joins TRBV19 to TRBJ2-1, with D possibly matching TRBD2 (6 bases). Germline V gene data show CDR1 as LNHDA and CDR2 as SQIVND (reference sequence). V was pared by 5 bases and J by 8 bases, with 16 bases between. CDR3 size: 14 residues. Here the CDR3 reads CASSGRERMHEQFF. As DNA, the CDR3 is TGTGCCAGTAGTGGACGGGAGAGGATGCATGAGCAGTTCTTC.

The rearrangement joins TRBV6-2 or TRBV6-3 to TRBJ2-7; 10 bases line up with TRBD2. The CDR3 has 18 amino acids. The germline gives CDR1 MNHEY, CDR2 SVGEGT. V gave up 7 bases and J gave up 3 bases; unmatched junction bases: 18. CDR3 region: CASNPRGSGGPFRYEQYF. CDR3 in DNA: TGTGCCAGCAACCCCCGGGGTAGCGGGGGGCCATTCCGCTACGAGCAGTACTTC.

This chain joins TRBV13 and TRBJ2-5, with D maybe TRBD2 (6 bases). V gave up 0 bases and J gave up 5 bases, with 22 bases separating them. CDR3 length equals 18 residues. CDR1 is PRHDT, CDR2 FYEKMQ, per germline (reference sequence). The CDR3 bases are TGTGCCAGCAGCTTAGGCCCTAGTTCCGGGAGAGCAGGCGAGACCCAGTACTTC. It is translated as CASSLGPSSGRAGETQYF.

The chain joins TRBV11-3 to TRBJ1-1, with D possibly being TRBD1 (6 bases). Looked up from germline, CDR1 is SGHNT and CDR2 is YENEEA. Trimming left V 1 base short and J 11 bases short, with 8 bases between. The CDR3 is 11 amino acids. CDR3 residues: CASSLAGDAFF. CDR3 DNA sequence: TGTGCCAGCAGCTTAGCAGGGGATGCTTTCTTT.

The chain is built from TRBV6-2 or TRBV6-3 and TRBJ2-7; 7 bases align to TRBD1. The CDR3 is 14 amino acids. The V gene's germline CDR1 is MNHEY and CDR2 SVGEGT. V lost 2 bases, J lost 4 bases, and 5 bases stayed unmatched. This chain's CDR3 is CASSYRQGWYEQYF. The CDR3 DNA reads as TGTGCCAGCAGTTACCGACAGGGTTGGTACGAGCAGTACTTC.

The chain links TRBV4-1 to TRBJ1-4; D not resolved. The V gene lost 1 base and the J gene lost 0 bases, with 6 bases spanning the gap. CDR3 length equals 15 residues. Per germline, CDR1 MGHRA and CDR2 YSYEKL. The DNA of the CDR3 is TGCGCCAGCAGCCAAGCCACAACAACTAATGAAAAACTGTTTTTT. Its protein product is CASSQATTTNEKLFF.

This chain uses TRBV5-5 with TRBJ2-1; 9 bases are a match to TRBD1. The CDR3 sequence is 15 residues long. The J segment lost 1 base and the V segment lost 2 bases, leaving 1 base of the junction unmatched. The germline CDR1 and CDR2 sequences are SGHKS and YYEKEE (reference sequence). This chain's CDR3 is CASSLQGASYNEQFF. The DNA for the CDR3 is TGTGCCAGCAGCTTACAGGGGGCATCCTACAATGAGCAGTTCTTC.